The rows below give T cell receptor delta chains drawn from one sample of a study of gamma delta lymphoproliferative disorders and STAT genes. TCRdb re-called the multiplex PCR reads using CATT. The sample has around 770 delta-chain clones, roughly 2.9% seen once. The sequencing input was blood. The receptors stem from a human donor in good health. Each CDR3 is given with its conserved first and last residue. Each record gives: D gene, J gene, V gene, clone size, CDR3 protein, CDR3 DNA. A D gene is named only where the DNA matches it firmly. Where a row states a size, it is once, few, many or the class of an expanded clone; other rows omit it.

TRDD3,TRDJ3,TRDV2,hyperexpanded,CACDTVRSGGSSSWDTRQMFF,TGTGCCTGTGACACCGTTCGGTCTGGGGGATCCTCGTCCTGGGACACCCGACAGATGTTTTTC
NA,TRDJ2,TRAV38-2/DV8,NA,CAYRSARATPLFF,TGTGCTTATAGGAGCGCGAGGGCCACACCTCTTTTCTTT
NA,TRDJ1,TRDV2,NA,CACAPYFSSTYKLIF,TGTGCCTGTGCCCCTTATTTTTCCTCCACCTATAAACTCATCTTT
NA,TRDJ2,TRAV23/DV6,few,CAASASGNTPLIF,TGTGCAGCAAGCGCCTCAGGAAACACACCTCTTATCTTT
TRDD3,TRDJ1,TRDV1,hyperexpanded,CALGELRFLYFGVLGDQHTDKLIF,TGTGCTCTTGGGGAACTGAGGTTCCTCTACTTTGGAGTACTGGGGGACCAGCACACCGATAAACTCATCTTT
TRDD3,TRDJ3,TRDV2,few,CACDTYSMGYGSWDTRQMFF,TGTGCCTGTGACACTTACTCAATGGGATACGGTTCCTGGGACACCCGACAGATGTTTTTC
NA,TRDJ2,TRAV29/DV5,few,CAACYSGNTPLIF,TGTGCAGCATGCTATTCAGGAAACACACCTCTTATCTTT
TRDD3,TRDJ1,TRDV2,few,CACDTVSTGGYSTDKLIF,TGTGCCTGTGACACCGTTTCTACTGGGGGATATTCCACCGATAAACTCATCTTT
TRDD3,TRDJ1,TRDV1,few,CALGDPLVFLAWGIGLYTDKLIF,TGTGCTCTTGGGGACCCTCTTGTCTTCCTAGCCTGGGGGATCGGTTTGTACACCGATAAACTCATCTTT
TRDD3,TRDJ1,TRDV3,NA,CAQSIVGVLGDTGYTDKLIF,TGTGCCCAATCCATTGTGGGGGTACTGGGGGATACGGGGTACACCGATAAACTCATCTTT
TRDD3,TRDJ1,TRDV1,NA,CALGEPKRFLTHLGDTYTDKLIF,TGTGCTCTTGGGGAACCGAAGCGGTTCCTGACCCATCTGGGGGATACATACACCGATAAACTCATCTTT
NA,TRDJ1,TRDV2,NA,CACPLLQMDTDKLIF,TGTGCCTGTCCCCTCCTACAGATGGACACCGATAAACTCATCTTT
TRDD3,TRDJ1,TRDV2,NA,CACDELTGDTDKLIF,TGTGCCTGTGACGAACTTACTGGGGACACCGATAAACTCATCTTT